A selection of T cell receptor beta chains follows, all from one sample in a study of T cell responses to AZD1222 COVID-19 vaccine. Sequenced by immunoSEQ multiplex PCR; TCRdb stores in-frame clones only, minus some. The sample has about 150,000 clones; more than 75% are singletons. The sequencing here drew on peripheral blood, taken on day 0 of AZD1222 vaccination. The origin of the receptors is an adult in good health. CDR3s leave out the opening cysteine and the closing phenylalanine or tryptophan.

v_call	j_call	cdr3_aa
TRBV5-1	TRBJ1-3	ASRSSGNTIY
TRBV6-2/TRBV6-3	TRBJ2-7	ASSVPGQGPREQY
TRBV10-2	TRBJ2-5	ASSVAGTRGETQY
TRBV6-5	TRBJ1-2	ASSLGQGASYGYT
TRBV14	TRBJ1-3	ASSRGIWNTIY
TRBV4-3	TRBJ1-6	ASSATSPRVGGNSPLH
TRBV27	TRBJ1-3	ASRVRRDSGNTIY
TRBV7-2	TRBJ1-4	ASSLGGHKGEKLF
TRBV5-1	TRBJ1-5	ASSLDVNQPQH
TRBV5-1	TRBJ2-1	ASSSQGAGNEQF
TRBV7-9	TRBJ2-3	ASSPGTGKDTQY
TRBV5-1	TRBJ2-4	ASSSQGTKNIQY
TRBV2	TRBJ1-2	ASRALSNNYGYT
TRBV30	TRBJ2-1	AWNWYGGLSSYNEQF
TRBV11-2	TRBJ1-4	ASSSTGGVGEKLF
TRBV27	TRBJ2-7	ASSFTRGGYEQY
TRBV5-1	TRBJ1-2	ASSLFSGASYGYT
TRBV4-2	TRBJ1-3	ASSQDRFGSGNTIY
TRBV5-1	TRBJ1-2	ASSLDRGNYGYT
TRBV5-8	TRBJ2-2	ASSWGTGWNNGELF
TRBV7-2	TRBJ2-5	ASSLVQTAQETQY
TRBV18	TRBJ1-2	ASSPNGGDGYT
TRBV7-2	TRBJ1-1	ASSLSSLGTEAF
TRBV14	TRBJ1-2	ASSPVLGWNYGYT
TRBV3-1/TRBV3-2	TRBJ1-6	ASRGSGEGAPLH
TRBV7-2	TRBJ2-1	ASSMLPGYNEQF
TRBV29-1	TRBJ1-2	SVRAPGGYGYT
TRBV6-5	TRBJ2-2	ASRPPSRGELF
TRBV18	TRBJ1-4	ASSPQTGGISNEKLF
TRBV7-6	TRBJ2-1	ASSLRGRAGGNYNEQF
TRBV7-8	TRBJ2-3	ASSDGDTQY
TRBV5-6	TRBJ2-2	ASILWAGSVGPGELF
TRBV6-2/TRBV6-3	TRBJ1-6	ASSYETYSPLH
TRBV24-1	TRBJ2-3	ATSPALAGGGDTQY
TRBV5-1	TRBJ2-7	ASSLGQPISTYEQY
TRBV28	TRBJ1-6	ASARGYNSPLH
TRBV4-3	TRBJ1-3	ASSPAGQGSGNTIY
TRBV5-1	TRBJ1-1	ASMWGQKDTEAF
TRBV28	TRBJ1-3	ASSSRDSDTIY
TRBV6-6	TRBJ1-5	ASTRGTGAPNQPQH
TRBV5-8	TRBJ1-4	ASSSLTGGDEKLF
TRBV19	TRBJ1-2	ASSLTGNYGYT
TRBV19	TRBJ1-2	ASSILGTLYGYT
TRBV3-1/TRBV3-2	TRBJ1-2	ASSQREGNYGYT
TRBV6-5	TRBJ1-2	ASTTGNYGYT
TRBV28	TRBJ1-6	ASIRTGGSPLH
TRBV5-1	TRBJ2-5	ASSLPESFTETQY
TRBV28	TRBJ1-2	ASNVGGHRNYGYT
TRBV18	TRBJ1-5	ASSPVGGNNQPQH
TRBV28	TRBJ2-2	ASSLSPGGHTGELF
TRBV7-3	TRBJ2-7	ASSLTGSGSGGYEQY
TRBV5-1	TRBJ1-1	ASSRAGSGTEAF
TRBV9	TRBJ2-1	ASSVGGLYNEQF
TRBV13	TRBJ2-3	ASSLRTGLAGAQILSTDTQY
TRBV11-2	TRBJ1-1	ASSFLTRNTEAF
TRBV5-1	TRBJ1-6	ASGRGQGNSPLH
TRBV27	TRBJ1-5	ASTTYSNQPQH
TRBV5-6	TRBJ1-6	ASSLHRGQGVSPLH
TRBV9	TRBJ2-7	ASSPAGGLYEQY
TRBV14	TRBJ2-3	ASSQVGGGPTDTQY